The 11 T cell receptor beta chains in this list originate from one sample, sequenced in a study of blood T cell repertoires in COVID-19. Measured with immunoSEQ multiplex PCR; TCRdb has only the in-frame clones, and not every one. The sample consists of some 190,000 clones, approximately 90% of them appearing once. Sequenced sample: peripheral blood. The receptors come from a woman aged 40 to 49 who had recovered from COVID-19.

The genes are TRBV5-6 and TRBJ1-3; D uncertain. CDR3 length: 14 residues. Germline lookup yields CDR1 SGHDT and CDR2 YYEEEE. With 2 bases removed from V and 0 bases from J, the gap between germline ends came to 6 bases. The CDR3 sequence is CASSFEYSGNTIYF. In nucleotides, the CDR3 is TGTGCCAGCAGCTTTGAGTACTCTGGAAACACCATATATTTT. Using reference TRBV5-6 and TRBJ1-3 for the parts outside the CDR3, the full variable domain is DAGVTQSPTHLIKTRGQQVTLRCSPKSGHDTVSWYQQALGQGPQFIFQYYEEEERQRGNFPDRFSGHQFPNYSSELNVNALLLGDSALYLCASSFEYSGNTIYFGEGSWLTVV.

V gene TRBV6-5 combines with J gene TRBJ1-1, with 9 nucleotides matching TRBD1. The trim removed 2 bases at V and 10 bases at J, leaving 8 bases unmatched. The CDR3 has 14 residues. Germline loops: CDR1 MNHEY, CDR2 SVGAGI. The CDR3 spells CASSYGDRAGGAFF. The CDR3 DNA follows: TGTGCCAGCAGTTACGGGGACAGGGCAGGGGGAGCTTTCTTT.

V usage is TRBV28 and J usage is TRBJ1-6, with a possible D match to TRBD1 (5 bases). CDR1 is MDHEN and CDR2 is SYDVKM in the germline V gene. The CDR3 is made up of 17 amino acids. V was shortened by 5 bases and J by 5 bases, with 19 bases between the two germline ends. As DNA, the CDR3 is TGTGCCAGCAGTATCTACAGGCTGGGGATACATAATTCACCCCTCCACTTT. It encodes CASSIYRLGIHNSPLHF.

This clone was counted once. The rearrangement links TRBV18 to TRBJ2-5; 10 bases match TRBD2. Germline V gives CDR1 KGHSH, CDR2 LQKENI. V trimming: 6 bases; J trimming: 5 bases; junction bases outside the gene matches: 6. CDR3 size: 14 residues. The DNA of the CDR3 is TGTGCCAGCTCGCGTCTAGCGGGAGATGAGACCCAGTACTTC. Its protein product is CASSRLAGDETQYF.

The table lists this clone with a few counts. The gene calls are TRBV3-1 (or the pseudogene TRBV3-2) and TRBJ1-2; TRBD1 matches 9 bases. Trimming cost V 5 bases and J 7 bases; bases outside gene matches: 8. CDR3 length: 14 residues. Germline loops: CDR1 LGHDT, CDR2 YNNKEL (reference sequence). Written as DNA, the CDR3 is TGTGCCAGCAGCGCCGACAGGGGGGTCAGTGGCTACACCTTC. This encodes CASSADRGVSGYTF.

The genes are TRBV6-2 or TRBV6-3 and TRBJ1-5, with 8 nucleotides matching TRBD1. The CDR3 totals 17 residues. V was pared by 5 bases and J by 4 bases, with 13 bases of the junction left unmatched. CDR1 is MNHEY, CDR2 SVGEGT, per germline. For the CDR3, the DNA is TGTGCCAGCAGTAATGGACAGGGTGTTGTGGTGAATCAGCCCCAGCATTTT. Protein product: CASSNGQGVVVNQPQHF.

The genes are TRBV30 and TRBJ1-1, with 8 bases lining up with TRBD1. In germline, CDR1 is GTSNPN, CDR2 SVGIG (reference sequence). The CDR3 runs to 13 residues. V trimming: 4 bases; J trimming: 0 bases; junction bases outside the gene matches: 1. CDR3 amino acids: CAWNRGMNTEAFF. DNA for the CDR3: TGTGCCTGGAACAGGGGGATGAACACTGAAGCTTTCTTT.

The chain links TRBV3-1 (or the pseudogene TRBV3-2) to TRBJ1-5, with D perhaps matching TRBD1 (6 bases). V shed 4 bases and J shed 10 bases, with 17 bases lying between them. The CDR3 runs to 14 residues. The V gene's germline CDR1 is LGHDT and CDR2 YNNKEL (reference sequence). CDR3 region: CASSPSQGSLPQHF. CDR3 bases: TGTGCCAGCAGCCCCTCCCAGGGGTCGTTACCCCAGCATTTT.

The J gene is TRBJ1-6, the V gene TRBV24-1; D is perhaps TRBD1 (5 bases). In germline, CDR1 is KGHDR, CDR2 SFDVKD. V lost 1 base to trimming and J lost 5 bases, with 23 bases between them. The CDR3 extends over 20 amino acids. The CDR3 spells CATSDFVRVTGEDDNSPLHF. The CDR3 DNA reads as TGTGCCACCAGTGATTTTGTCCGAGTGACGGGGGAAGACGATAATTCACCCCTCCACTTT.

As for this clone: Other DNA sequences in the sample encode the same CDR3. The gene calls are TRBV7-2 and TRBJ1-5; no clear D gene. Trimming stripped 5 bases from V and 0 bases from J, with 5 bases between. This CDR3 is 13 amino acids long. The germline V gene encodes CDR1 SGHTA and CDR2 FQGNSA. CDR3 sequence (DNA): TGTGCCAGCAGCCCGTCTAGCAATCAGCCCCAGCATTTT. Translating gives CASSPSSNQPQHF.

This rearrangement joins TRBV6-5 to TRBJ2-5; D is possibly TRBD2 (5 bases). CDR1 is MNHEY, CDR2 SVGAGI, per germline. This CDR3 has 13 amino acids. V dropped 7 bases and J dropped 1 base, with 10 bases sitting between them. The CDR3 coding sequence is TGTGCCAGCACCCGACGGGGCCAAGAGACCCAGTACTTC. This sequence encodes CASTRRGQETQYF.